This TCR beta chain was found in a study of blood T cell repertoires in COVID-19. The overall study: Specimens from acute and convalescent COVID-19 originated in the United States, Italy and Spain.

V lost 1 base, J lost 4 bases, and 13 bases stayed unmatched. Germline V CDR1 and CDR2: KGHSH, LQKENI. The CDR3 length is 19 residues. Cohort 3 recovered donors had two negative PCRs, clearance, or symptom resolution. Assay: immunoSEQ multiplex PCR; the TCRdb copy retains only in-frame clones and omits some. Among around 300,000 clones, under 90% were seen once, and the ten largest hold less than 2%. The chain has TRBV18 and TRBJ2-3; TRBD2 matches 11 bases. This TCR came from a woman aged 35 to 49 who had recovered from COVID-19. Sequencing used PBMCs or T cells enriched from blood (not recorded which). CDR3 sequence (DNA): TGTGCCAGCTCACCACGCCCCAAAGCTAGCGGGAGGCTCCCAGATACGCAGTATTTT. Protein product: CASSPRPKASGRLPDTQYF.